These 10 T cell receptor beta chains were sequenced from one sample in a study of blood T cell repertoires in COVID-19. Using immunoSEQ multiplex PCR, the repertoire was profiled, and TCRdb retains in-frame clones only, with some absent. The sample carries hundreds of thousands of clones, around nine tenths recorded once. The sequencing sample was made of peripheral blood. The receptors stem from a woman aged 70-85 years with COVID-19, enrolled during active disease.

This clone was recorded a few times. The gene calls are TRBV7-3 and TRBJ2-1; 8 nucleotides agree with TRBD1. Germline trimming cut 5 bases from V and 12 bases from J; bases unmatched to any gene: 6. Germline V gene sequence: CDR1 SGHTA, CDR2 FQGTGA. The CDR3 consists of 12 residues. The DNA for the CDR3 is TGTGCCAGCAGCCTACAGGGGACAGGGCAGTTCTTC. Its translation: CASSLQGTGQFF.

The J gene is TRBJ2-5, the V gene TRBV5-1; 9 positions agree with TRBD2. Germline V gene lookup returns CDR1 SGHRS and CDR2 YFSETQ. The CDR3 totals 15 residues. V lost 1 base, J lost 2 bases, and 3 bases stayed unmatched. Written as DNA, the CDR3 is TGCGCCAGCAGCTTGAGTCTAGCGGGACAAGAGACCCAGTACTTC. Its protein product is CASSLSLAGQETQYF.

This clone turned up a few times. The rearrangement joins TRBV11-2 to TRBJ2-7; 8 bases are a match to TRBD1. V was pared by 5 bases and J by 1 base, with 7 bases of the junction left unmatched. This CDR3 comprises 15 residues. The germline CDR1 and CDR2 sequences are SGHAT and FQNNGV. CDR3 loop: CASSLRGTGSYEQYF. The CDR3 nucleotides are TGTGCCAGCAGCCTTCGAGGGACAGGTTCCTACGAGCAGTACTTC.

The chain joins TRBV4-2 to TRBJ1-6; unclear D gene. CDR1 is LGHNA, CDR2 YNFKEQ, per germline. This CDR3 has 16 amino acids. The ends were cut back, 6 bases at V and 5 bases at J, with 17 bases in the middle. CDR3 amino acids: CASRPETTADNSPLHF. CDR3 sequence (DNA): TGTGCCAGCAGGCCGGAGACCACGGCGGATAATTCACCCCTCCACTTT.

The chain links TRBV5-1 to TRBJ1-2; TRBD1 is a possible D gene (5 bases). The CDR3 is 13 residues long. Looked up from germline, CDR1 is SGHRS and CDR2 is YFSETQ. Trimming shortened V by 7 bases and J by 1 base, and 11 bases separated the two germline ends. The CDR3 is CASGAGINYGYTF. As DNA, the CDR3 is TGCGCCAGCGGGGCAGGGATTAACTATGGCTACACCTTC.

The V call is TRBV5-1, the J call TRBJ2-3; 8 bases match TRBD2. The trim removed 0 bases at V and 5 bases at J, leaving 8 bases unmatched. Germline-derived CDR1 and CDR2 are SGHRS and YFSETQ. The length of the CDR3 is 16 residues. CDR3 region: CASSLDGGGLGDTQYF. The CDR3 bases are TGCGCCAGCAGCTTGGACGGGGGGGGCCTTGGAGATACGCAGTATTTT.

This chain links TRBV6-4 with TRBJ1-1, with 7 bases matching TRBD1. The germline CDR1 and CDR2 sequences are MRHNA and SNTAGT. This CDR3 is 13 amino acids long. The junction had 6 bases not matched to a gene; V was cut back by 8 bases and J by 3 bases. CDR3 coding DNA: TGTGCCAGCTCCGAGGGGGCATACACTGAAGCTTTCTTT. Protein product: CASSEGAYTEAFF.

This sequence joins TRBV29-1 and TRBJ2-7; a weak D match, TRBD1 (6 bases). The V and J ends lost 7 bases and 5 bases respectively, with 18 bases between them. CDR1 is SQVTM and CDR2 is ANQGSEA in the germline V gene. The CDR3 is 13 residues long. As DNA, the CDR3 is TGCAGCGCGACTCCTGCCAGGGGCGACGAGCAGTACTTC. Its translation: CSATPARGDEQYF.

The chain carries TRBV5-8 and TRBJ1-5; TRBD1 matches at 11 bases. The CDR3 length is 17 residues. The J segment lost 2 bases and the V segment lost 3 bases, leaving 7 bases of the junction unmatched. CDR1 SGHTS and CDR2 YDEGEE come from the germline V gene. CDR3 coding DNA: TGTGCCAGCAGCTCGGATGGGACAGGGGGAGGCAATCAGCCCCAGCATTTT. This sequence encodes CASSSDGTGGGNQPQHF.

The J gene is TRBJ2-1, the V gene TRBV6-2 or TRBV6-3; TRBD2 is a possible D gene (6 bases). The V end lost 2 bases, the J end lost 7 bases, and 6 bases lay between the germline ends. This CDR3 has 12 residues. Germline V gives CDR1 MNHEY, CDR2 SVGEGT. The CDR3 spells CASSYGGNEQFF. In DNA form, the CDR3 reads TGTGCCAGCAGTTACGGGGGGAATGAGCAGTTCTTC.